This T cell receptor (beta chain) was identified during a study of identical twins. Template switching added a universal primer binding site, and final cDNA carried unique molecular identifiers. TCRdb reprocessed the 5' RACE reads with MiXCR, giving one entry per CDR3 protein. The table has approximately 700,000 distinct CDR3 sequences, around 6% seen once; the top ten hold approximately 1.6%. The V end was cut by 5 bases, the J end by 3 bases, with 24 bases between. Per germline, CDR1 SGHAT and CDR2 FQNNGV. The CDR3 is 18 residues long. Note on this clonotype: Its specificity is unknown.

Points from the study as a whole: Twins showed weaker excess sharing in their beta out-of-frame sequences.

The receptor was isolated from a man younger than 35 in good health. The sample consisted of naive T cells sorted from blood. The chain links TRBV11-2 to TRBJ2-3, with D possibly being TRBD2 (6 bases). In DNA, the CDR3 is TGTGCCAGCAGCCCGCGAGGGCGGGGCAGGGTCCGTACAGATACGCAGTATTTT. The encoded protein is CASSPRGRGRVRTDTQYF.